A single sample is the source of the 28 T cell receptor beta chains below, sequenced in a study of cytotoxic CD8 clonotypes in ibrutinib-treated CLL listed by TCRdb under 2021. Libraries came from the immunoSEQ multiplex PCR assay. The table comes from immuneACCESS by way of TCRdb, which keeps in-frame sequences with V and J called. Part of the clones is missing from these tables; in studies checked, under half for an unresolved V gene and the rest for unknown reasons. The sample table records about 330,000 clones; roughly 70% of these occur just once. The ten largest clones capture roughly 6.3% of the sample. The sequences come from PBMCs, collected after 36 months of ibrutinib treatment. The receptor source for this set is a human donor with chronic lymphocytic leukemia.

This clone is a singleton in its sample. This rearrangement joins TRBV10-2 to TRBJ1-2, with D possibly matching TRBD1 (5 bases). The germline gives CDR1 WSHSY, CDR2 SAAADI. The V end was cut by 0 bases, the J end by 4 bases, with 9 bases between. The CDR3 is 14 amino acids. CDR3 loop: CASSESRGSYGYTF. CDR3 sequence (DNA): TGCGCCAGCAGTGAGTCTCGGGGGAGCTATGGCTACACCTTC.

The genes are TRBV18 and TRBJ2-1; D is possibly TRBD2 (6 bases). The V gene's germline CDR1 is KGHSH and CDR2 LQKENI. CDR3 length equals 16 residues. Trimming took 1 base from V and 5 from J, leaving 15 bases between them. The CDR3 DNA reads as TGTGCCAGCTCACCACGGGCCGGGAGTCCCCACAATGAGCAGTTCTTC. Its protein product is CASSPRAGSPHNEQFF.

CDR3 sequence reads: CASSTRQGTDTQYF. The CDR3 coding sequence is TGTGCCAGCAGCACCCGACAGGGCACAGATACGCAGTATTTT. This chain connects TRBV7-8 to TRBJ2-3; D might be TRBD1 (6 bases). Between the trimmed V and J ends, which lost 5 bases and 1 base, there was a span of 10 bases. Germline V CDR1 and CDR2: SGHVS, FQNEAQ. This CDR3 contains 14 residues.

This clone was found a few times. The J gene is TRBJ1-5, the V gene TRBV6-5; D remains ambiguous. Germline assignment: CDR1 MNHEY and CDR2 SVGAGI. V shed 6 bases and J shed 1 base, with 13 bases lying between them. CDR3 length equals 15 residues. The CDR3 DNA reads as TGTGCCAGCAGGCTCCTCAGCGGAAGCAATCAGCCCCAGCATTTT. Residues: CASRLLSGSNQPQHF.

The V call is TRBV28, the J call TRBJ2-3; D unclear. V lost 5 bases, J lost 9 bases, and 15 bases lay in between. Germline V gives CDR1 MDHEN, CDR2 SYDVKM. CDR3 length equals 13 residues. CDR3 DNA: TGTGCCAGCAGTCTAGGGTCAGGCTGGACGCAGTATTTT. Residues: CASSLGSGWTQYF.

This clone was seen just once. This chain uses TRBV14 with TRBJ2-2; 8 bases match TRBD1. The CDR3 is made up of 15 amino acids. CDR1 and CDR2 from the germline V gene are SGHDN and FVKESK. V lost 4 bases, J lost 3 bases, and 4 bases stayed unmatched. The chain's CDR3 is CASSPHRGYTGELFF. CDR3 in DNA: TGTGCCAGCAGCCCCCACAGGGGGTACACCGGGGAGCTGTTTTTT.

V and J are TRBV18 and TRBJ2-1; D remains ambiguous. This CDR3 contains 16 residues. The V end was cut by 3 bases, the J end by 5 bases, with 17 bases between. Germline loops: CDR1 KGHSH, CDR2 LQKENI. Here the CDR3 DNA reads TGTGCCAGCTCACCCCCTAACTTAGGGTTCCACAATGAGCAGTTCTTC. It specifies CASSPPNLGFHNEQFF.

The chain employs TRBV6-6 and TRBJ2-7, with 10 bases lining up with TRBD1. Germline V gene lookup returns CDR1 MNHNY and CDR2 SVGAGI (reference sequence). V lost 2 bases and J lost 2; bases outside the gene matches: 3. This CDR3 comprises 15 residues. CDR3 amino acids: CASSYPGQGPYEQYF. The CDR3 DNA sequence: TGTGCCAGCAGTTACCCGGGACAGGGGCCCTACGAGCAGTACTTC.

V gene TRBV29-1 combines with J gene TRBJ2-2; 8 positions match TRBD2. V trimming: 7 bases; J trimming: 8 bases; junction bases outside the gene matches: 12. This CDR3 spans 14 amino acids. Per germline, CDR1 SQVTM and CDR2 ANQGSEA. CDR3 region: CSGSGSQLGGELFF. CDR3 nucleotide sequence: TGCAGCGGGAGCGGGAGCCAACTGGGGGGGGAGCTGTTTTTT.

The J gene is TRBJ2-2, the V gene TRBV5-4, with a possible D match to TRBD1 (6 bases). The germline V gene has CDR1 SGHNT and CDR2 YYREEE (reference sequence). Trimming cost V 2 bases and J 13 bases, with 15 bases left between them. The CDR3 contains 13 residues. For the CDR3, the DNA is TGTGCCAGCAGCTTCCCGGACAGCGCGCCGCTGTTTTTT. Amino acid sequence: CASSFPDSAPLFF.

This sequence joins TRBV11-3 and TRBJ2-1; 11 positions match TRBD2. Germline trimming cut 4 bases from V and 9 bases from J; bases unmatched to any gene: 14. CDR1 is SGHNT, CDR2 YENEEA, per germline. The CDR3 is made up of 17 amino acids. The CDR3 region has the DNA TGTGCCAGCAGCTCCACGGGATTAGCGGGAGGGCATGTTGAGCAGTTCTTC. It is translated as CASSSTGLAGGHVEQFF.

The chain links TRBV4-1 to TRBJ2-7, with a tentative D call TRBD2 (5 bases). V shed 3 bases and J shed 0 bases, with 12 bases lying between them. The CDR3 consists of 15 residues. CDR1 is MGHRA and CDR2 is YSYEKL in the germline V gene. This chain's CDR3 is CASSHRGVSSYEQYF. The CDR3, as DNA: TGCGCCAGCAGCCACCGGGGAGTCAGCTCCTACGAGCAGTACTTC.

The J gene is TRBJ1-1, the V gene TRBV5-6; 9 bases are shared with TRBD1. Trimming took 4 bases from V and 8 from J; bases not matched to a gene: 18. This CDR3 spans 17 amino acids. Germline CDR1 and CDR2: SGHDT and YYEEEE. The CDR3 DNA reads as TGTGCCAGCAGCAACATGGGACAGGGTATTTCGTGGGGAGAAGCTTTCTTT. It codes for CASSNMGQGISWGEAFF.

V gene TRBV27 combines with J gene TRBJ2-7; D unclear. CDR1 MNHEY and CDR2 SMNVEV come from the germline V gene (reference sequence). The CDR3 contains 16 residues. With 2 bases removed from V and 5 bases from J, the gap between germline ends came to 19 bases. The CDR3: CASSLTASRVRNEQYF. The CDR3 DNA reads as TGTGCCAGCAGTTTAACCGCTAGTCGGGTTCGGAACGAGCAGTACTTC.

The chain couples TRBV9 to TRBJ2-3; TRBD1 matches 7 bases. CDR1 and CDR2 (germline): SGDLS, YYNGEE. This CDR3 has 15 amino acids. With V trimmed by 3 bases and J by 7 bases, 11 bases remained unmatched. Here the CDR3 DNA reads TGTGCCAGCAGCGACGGGACAGTTAAGTTGAATACGCAGTATTTT. This codes for CASSDGTVKLNTQYF.

The chain employs TRBV7-2 and TRBJ2-1; TRBD2 aligns across 11 bases. From germline, CDR1 is SGHTA and CDR2 FQGNSA. The CDR3 totals 16 residues. V lost 5 bases, J lost 2 bases, and 5 bases stayed unmatched. CDR3 in amino acids: CASSLILAGAYNEQFF. The CDR3 region has the DNA TGTGCCAGCAGCCTGATACTAGCGGGGGCCTACAATGAGCAGTTCTTC.

V is TRBV6-5 and J is TRBJ1-1, with a possible D match to TRBD1 (6 bases). The CDR3 sequence is 14 residues long. Germline V CDR1 and CDR2: MNHEY, SVGAGI. Trimming took off 6 bases at V and 0 bases at J, with 11 bases between the two ends. CDR3 sequence (DNA): TGTGCCAGCAGCCACACAGGGCTGAACACTGAAGCTTTCTTT. It encodes CASSHTGLNTEAFF.

This clone was found once. The gene calls are TRBV2 and TRBJ1-3, with D unclear. Germline values: CDR1 SNHLY, CDR2 FYNNEI. The CDR3 covers 12 residues. With 6 bases removed from V and 2 bases from J, the gap between germline ends came to 5 bases. CDR3 bases: TGTGCCAGCAGCTCCACTGGAAACACCATATATTTT. Its translation: CASSSTGNTIYF. Full variable domain (rest looked up from reference TRBV2 and TRBJ1-3): EPEVTQTPSHQVTQMGQEVILRCVPISNHLYFYWYRQILGQKVEFLVSFYNNEISEKSEIFDDQFSVERPDGSNFTLKIRSTKLEDSAMYFCASSSTGNTIYFGEGSWLTVV.

This chain's CDR3 is CASSLGGTSYNEQFF. CDR3 bases: TGTGCCAGCAGTCTTGGCGGAACCTCCTACAATGAGCAGTTCTTC. The rearrangement joins TRBV2 to TRBJ2-1; D uncertain. This CDR3 is built from 15 residues. V was cut by 5 bases and J by 0 bases, with 11 bases left in between. Germline V gene data show CDR1 as SNHLY and CDR2 as FYNNEI.

V is TRBV5-1 and J is TRBJ2-3, with 9 bases matching TRBD2. CDR1 SGHRS and CDR2 YFSETQ come from the germline V gene. The CDR3 length is 14 residues. Trimming removed 8 bases from V and 5 bases from J; junction bases left unmatched: 9. CDR3 region: CASYIAGAGDTQYF. The CDR3 region has the DNA TGCGCCAGTTACATAGCGGGGGCGGGAGATACGCAGTATTTT.

Regarding this clone: The junction departs from the called germline gene at one end, perhaps through a read error. The identical CDR3 is also encoded by other nucleotide sequences in the sample. The V gene is TRBV12-5, the J gene TRBJ1-2, with a tentative D call TRBD1 (6 bases). The V gene's germline CDR1 is LGHNT and CDR2 FRNRAP. The CDR3 sequence is 17 residues long. This CDR3 is CASGLGPNRGPYYGYTF. DNA for the CDR3: TGTGCTAGTGGCTTGGGACCCAATCGGGGGCCCTACTATGGCTACACCTTC.

The chain is built from TRBV18 and TRBJ1-1; tentative D call: TRBD1 (5 bases). Germline CDR1 is KGHSH and CDR2 is LQKENI. The CDR3 is 15 residues long. The germline V and J ends were trimmed by 2 bases and 3 bases, with 13 bases remaining between them. The CDR3 sequence is CASSPGQGRDTEAFF. The CDR3 bases are TGTGCCAGCTCACCAGGGCAGGGAAGGGACACTGAAGCTTTCTTT.

This clone was detected only once. This rearrangement joins TRBV10-2 to TRBJ1-4; 11 nucleotides agree with TRBD1. Germline CDR1 reads WSHSY; CDR2 reads SAAADI. The ends lost 6 bases at V and 10 bases at J; junction bases unmatched: 7. The length of the CDR3 is 14 residues. The CDR3 nucleotides are TGCGCCAGCAGAGTCGGACAGGGGGCTAGAAAACTGTTTTTT. Translation: CASRVGQGARKLFF.

This clone was detected a few times. The J gene is TRBJ1-3, the V gene TRBV5-1; the D gene is possibly TRBD1 (5 bases). V lost 4 bases and J 11 bases, leaving 22 bases between the germline ends. Looked up from germline, CDR1 is SGHRS and CDR2 is YFSETQ. The CDR3 is made up of 15 amino acids. CDR3 sequence reads: CASSLGGQGGSSIYF. CDR3 sequence (DNA): TGCGCCAGCAGCCTTGGTGGCCAGGGAGGGTCTTCCATATATTTT.

This clone appeared a single time. V is TRBV19 and J is TRBJ2-3; 11 bases agree with TRBD2. The germline CDR1 and CDR2 sequences are LNHDA and SQIVND (reference sequence). The CDR3 spans 16 residues. The J segment lost 6 bases and the V segment lost 5 bases, leaving 10 bases of the junction unmatched. The CDR3 DNA reads TGTGCCAGTAGTGTAATTAGCGGGGGGGCCGAGGATACGCAGTATTTT. Translated, it gives CASSVISGGAEDTQYF.

V usage is TRBV6-1 and J usage is TRBJ2-7; 9 bases map to TRBD1. The trim removed 2 bases at V and 3 bases at J, leaving 5 bases unmatched. The CDR3 extends over 15 amino acids. Germline assignment: CDR1 MNHNS and CDR2 SASEGT. This chain's CDR3 is CASSERGTGIYEQYF. CDR3 coding DNA: TGTGCCAGCAGTGAAAGAGGGACAGGGATCTACGAGCAGTACTTC.

The chain links TRBV6-5 to TRBJ1-1; 8 bases line up with TRBD1. The CDR3 covers 15 residues. The trim removed 0 bases at V and 4 bases at J, leaving 4 bases unmatched. Germline loops: CDR1 MNHEY, CDR2 SVGAGI. The CDR3 DNA is TGTGCCAGCAGTTACTCGGGGACAGGACTCACTGAAGCTTTCTTT. Protein product: CASSYSGTGLTEAFF.

The rearrangement links TRBV6-6 to TRBJ2-7; D tentatively reads TRBD1 or TRBD2 (6 bases each). From germline, CDR1 is MNHNY and CDR2 SVGAGI (reference sequence). The CDR3 is 12 amino acids. Trimming shortened V by 2 bases and J by 5 bases, and 7 bases separated the two germline ends. The CDR3 DNA follows: TGTGCCAGCAGTTACAGGGGGGACGAGCAGTACTTC. It specifies CASSYRGDEQYF.